The clone carrying this T cell receptor beta chain has a count of ten or more. The antigen is not known. The data belong to a study of T-cell reconstitution after alpha-beta-depleted transplantation in children. Study-wide results and caveats: Some patients showed high day-60 TCRbeta diversity, which derived from surviving recipient T cells and thymic progenitors. Newly produced T cells mostly provided counts and TCRbeta diversity after one year, as hyperexpanded clones declined.

Trimming pared 4 bases from V and 0 bases from J, leaving 8 bases between. This CDR3 contains 15 residues. Germline values: CDR1 SGHDT, CDR2 YYEEEE. For TCRbeta, the library was prepared with unique molecular identifiers. TCRdb passed the PCR reads through MiXCR, listing each CDR3 protein once. The top ten hold roughly 11% of the sample, which has 250,000 to 400,000 distinct CDR3 sequences, approximately 23% seen once. V gene TRBV5-6 combines with J gene TRBJ2-6; D may be TRBD1 (6 bases). The source was PBMCs, mostly from graft donor cells, collected 180 days after TCRalphabeta/CD19-depleted stem cell transplant. The receptor was isolated from a male patient under 18 who had a stem cell transplant for acute lymphoblastic leukemia, so the T cells may come from the graft donor. The CDR3: CASSPQGSGANVLTF. CDR3 bases: TGTGCCAGCAGCCCACAGGGCTCTGGGGCCAACGTCCTGACTTTC.